This record covers a single TCR beta chain. Its antigen is unknown. Assay used: immunoSEQ multiplex PCR; TCRdb lists only in-frame clones, some missing. The data contain tens of thousands of clones, 80% of them singletons. This entry belongs to a study of radiation and T cells in renal cell carcinoma. Study-level points and caveats: From baseline, blood top tumor clonotypes peaked at 2 weeks post-radiation.

Germline loops: CDR1 LNHDA, CDR2 SQIVND (reference sequence). The CDR3 totals 13 residues. Trimming stripped 3 bases from V and 2 bases from J, with 6 bases between. Time point indicated: blood 2 weeks post-SBRT. The treatment here: 15 Gy SBRT to primary tumor, nephrectomy 4 weeks later. This specimen was blood, taken from a patient whose treatment included radiotherapy and nephrectomy. This sequence was found in a woman between 65 and 79 years old with renal cell carcinoma. The rearrangement uses TRBV19 and TRBJ2-3; D uncertain. This chain's CDR3 is CASSMGHTDTQYF. The CDR3 nucleotides read TGTGCCAGTAGTATGGGTCACACAGATACGCAGTATTTT.